The 17 T cell receptor beta chains reported below all come from one sample, sequenced in a study of cytomegalovirus exposure and HLA in healthy donors. Primers included in the PCR were 60 Vbeta and 13 Jbeta primers. Using immunoSEQ multiplex PCR, the repertoire was profiled, and TCRdb retains in-frame clones only, with some absent. The data contain about 110,000 clones, roughly 86% of them singletons. The sample comprised PBMCs. These receptors were collected from a man between 35 and 55 years old in good health and CMV-seronegative.

The V call is TRBV2, the J call TRBJ1-2; possible D gene TRBD1, 5 bases. The germline V gene encodes CDR1 SNHLY and CDR2 FYNNEI. Trimming left V 0 bases short and J 7 bases short, with 9 bases between. This CDR3 is 13 amino acids long. Written as DNA, the CDR3 is TGTGCCAGCAGTGAAGCCAGGGTACCTGGCTACACCTTC. This sequence encodes CASSEARVPGYTF.

The chain employs TRBV5-6 and TRBJ2-3; D not resolved. The germline CDR1 and CDR2 sequences are SGHDT and YYEEEE. Trimming pared 4 bases from V and 2 bases from J, leaving 8 bases between. The CDR3 is made up of 13 amino acids. CDR3 nucleotides: TGTGCCAGCAGCCCTTACATCACAGATACGCAGTATTTT. This gives the protein CASSPYITDTQYF.

The chain couples TRBV27 to TRBJ1-5, with D unresolved. V lost 6 bases to trimming and J lost 5 bases, with 11 bases between them. The V gene's germline CDR1 is MNHEY and CDR2 SMNVEV (reference sequence). The CDR3 extends over 13 amino acids. This CDR3 is CASSSRFYQPQHF. The CDR3 DNA follows: TGTGCCAGCAGCTCACGGTTCTATCAGCCCCAGCATTTT.

CDR3 amino acids: CASSGTSSATGELFF. Here the CDR3 DNA reads TGTGCCAGCAGCGGAACTAGCTCAGCCACCGGGGAGCTGTTTTTT. The rearrangement links TRBV9 to TRBJ2-2; perhaps TRBD2 as D (6 bases). This CDR3 spans 15 amino acids. The V end lost 3 bases, the J end lost 4 bases, and 13 bases lay between the germline ends. Per germline, CDR1 SGDLS and CDR2 YYNGEE.

V and J are TRBV27 and TRBJ1-2; the D is unclear. The CDR3 extends over 18 amino acids. Trimming left V 1 base short and J 2 bases short, with 20 bases between. Germline V gene data show CDR1 as MNHEY and CDR2 as SMNVEV (reference sequence). In nucleotides, the CDR3 is TGTGCCAGCAGTTTATTTCCATTACCGCCACAGAGAAACTATGGCTACACCTTC. Translation: CASSLFPLPPQRNYGYTF.

The rearrangement joins TRBV25-1 to TRBJ1-4, with TRBD1 identical over 7 bases. Germline assignment: CDR1 MGHDK and CDR2 SYGVNS. Trimming cost V 5 bases and J 7 bases; bases outside gene matches: 7. CDR3 size: 14 residues. CDR3 bases: TGTGCCAGCAGTCTCACAGGGGAAAGTGAAAAACTGTTTTTT. This encodes CASSLTGESEKLFF.

V gene TRBV30 combines with J gene TRBJ2-5, with a weak D call TRBD2 (6 bases). Trimming shortened V by 2 bases and J by 7 bases, and 14 bases separated the two germline ends. In germline, CDR1 is GTSNPN, CDR2 SVGIG (reference sequence). The CDR3 runs to 13 residues. CDR3 region: CAWSNRREGTQYF. CDR3 bases: TGTGCCTGGAGTAATAGGAGGGAAGGGACCCAGTACTTC.

The table lists this clone with a few counts. This sequence joins TRBV30 and TRBJ1-1; D gene unclear. Germline V gives CDR1 GTSNPN, CDR2 SVGIG (reference sequence). This CDR3 spans 21 amino acids. With 7 bases removed from V and 2 bases from J, the gap between germline ends came to 38 bases. CDR3 in amino acids: CALTRGDGHFKNAFPNTEAFF. CDR3 in DNA: TGTGCCTTGACCCGGGGAGACGGTCATTTTAAAAACGCGTTTCCTAACACTGAAGCTTTCTTT.

On this clone: One junction end disagrees with the germline gene, perhaps due to a read error. The chain has TRBV13 and TRBJ1-4; a weak D match, TRBD1 (5 bases). Per the germline V gene, CDR1 is PRHDT and CDR2 is FYEKMQ (reference sequence). The CDR3 has 13 residues. The CDR3 DNA sequence: TGTGCCAGCAGCTTAGGCCGGGAGGGGCCTCCCTCTTTT. Translating it yields CASSLGREGPPSF.

The chain recombines TRBV29-1 with TRBJ2-1, with D uncertain. The germline CDR1 and CDR2 sequences are SQVTM and ANQGSEA. The CDR3 length is 9 residues. The chain's CDR3 is CTFESEQFF. CDR3 nucleotides: TGCACCTTTGAGAGTGAGCAGTTCTTC.

The V and J genes are TRBV7-6 and TRBJ1-5; D is unresolved. This CDR3 spans 14 amino acids. With 5 bases removed from V and 7 bases from J, the gap between germline ends came to 15 bases. Germline values: CDR1 SGHVS, CDR2 FNYEAQ. The CDR3 DNA follows: TGTGCCAGCAGCCCTATCGGGTTAGAACAGCCCCAGCATTTT. Protein: CASSPIGLEQPQHF.

The gene calls are TRBV7-2 and TRBJ1-5; a weak D match, TRBD1 (5 bases). Germline values: CDR1 SGHTA, CDR2 FQGNSA. CDR3 length: 13 amino acids. The V and J ends lost 5 bases and 4 bases respectively, with 9 bases between them. CDR3 region: CASSGRGNQPQHF. Written as DNA, the CDR3 is TGTGCCAGCAGCGGACGGGGGAATCAGCCCCAGCATTTT.

This clone was seen more than once but under ten times. The chain carries TRBV2 and TRBJ1-6; a weak D match, TRBD1 (6 bases). Trimming left V 2 bases short and J 9 bases short, with 11 bases between. The CDR3 totals 14 residues. CDR1 is SNHLY and CDR2 is FYNNEI in the germline V gene. CDR3 amino acids: CASSETGIGSPLHF. The CDR3 nucleotides read TGTGCCAGCAGTGAAACAGGGATAGGTTCACCCCTCCACTTT.

The chain employs TRBV29-1 and TRBJ1-2, with TRBD1 matching over 7 bases. Germline CDR1 and CDR2: SQVTM and ANQGSEA. This CDR3 is 14 amino acids long. V was pared by 7 bases and J by 6 bases, with 14 bases of the junction left unmatched. The CDR3 DNA sequence: TGCAGCGCTTCACAGGGGACTTGGAGGGATGGCTACACCTTC. This translates into CSASQGTWRDGYTF.

This clone has only a few counts. V and J are TRBV6-1 and TRBJ1-1; 12 bases are shared with TRBD1. With 4 bases clipped from V and 5 bases from J, the junction kept 8 bases outside the gene matches. In germline, CDR1 is MNHNS, CDR2 SASEGT. The CDR3 has 16 amino acids. This chain's CDR3 is CASSAGTGGRGTEAFF. For the CDR3, the DNA is TGTGCCAGCAGTGCCGGGACAGGGGGCAGGGGAACTGAAGCTTTCTTT.

The gene calls are TRBV7-9 and TRBJ1-5; TRBD1 matches at 7 bases. J gave up 2 bases and V 5 bases, and 6 bases lay outside the gene matches. The germline V gene encodes CDR1 SEHNR and CDR2 FQNEAQ (reference sequence). This CDR3 is built from 15 residues. Here the CDR3 reads CASSRGGSGNQPQHF. The CDR3 region has the DNA TGTGCCAGCAGCCGAGGGGGCTCGGGCAATCAGCCCCAGCATTTT.

V usage is TRBV6-5 and J usage is TRBJ1-5, with D possibly matching TRBD1 (6 bases). Deletions cut 0 bases from V and 4 bases from J, with 10 bases between. The CDR3 has 15 amino acids. Germline CDR1 reads MNHEY; CDR2 reads SVGAGI. CDR3 sequence (DNA): TGTGCCAGCAGTTACTCGAGGGGGACAAATCAGCCCCAGCATTTT. It translates to CASSYSRGTNQPQHF.